There are many counts of the clone carrying this TCR beta chain. The antigen remains unidentified. The data belong to a study of neurological immune-mediated disorders. Study-wide results and limits: Among expanded clones, no CDR3 amino acid sequences were shared across subjects, a pattern suggesting private repertoires in all groups. HTLV-1-associated myelopathy had the most TCR clonal expansion, whereas multiple sclerosis had the least (lower than in healthy controls).

Synthesis of cDNA used 5'RACE (with 10-nucleotide random UMIs). TCRdb re-analysed the 5' RACE reads in MiXCR, keeping a single row per CDR3 protein. The repertoire holds around 49,000 distinct CDR3 sequences, with 13% as singletons. Specified time point: longitudinal time-point 2. Unsorted libraries came from 2 million PBMCs stored at -80 °C. The sequencing sample was made of PBMCs. This sequence was found in a male donor with HTLV-1-associated myelopathy (HAM/TSP).

The CDR3 nucleotides are TGTGCCAGCGGGGACACCGGGGAGCTGTTTTTT. Amino acids: CASGDTGELFF. The rearrangement uses TRBV3-1 and TRBJ2-2, with no clear D. V shed 8 bases and J shed 3 bases, with 4 bases lying between them. Germline CDR1 reads LGHDT; CDR2 reads YNNKEL (reference sequence). The CDR3 covers 11 residues.